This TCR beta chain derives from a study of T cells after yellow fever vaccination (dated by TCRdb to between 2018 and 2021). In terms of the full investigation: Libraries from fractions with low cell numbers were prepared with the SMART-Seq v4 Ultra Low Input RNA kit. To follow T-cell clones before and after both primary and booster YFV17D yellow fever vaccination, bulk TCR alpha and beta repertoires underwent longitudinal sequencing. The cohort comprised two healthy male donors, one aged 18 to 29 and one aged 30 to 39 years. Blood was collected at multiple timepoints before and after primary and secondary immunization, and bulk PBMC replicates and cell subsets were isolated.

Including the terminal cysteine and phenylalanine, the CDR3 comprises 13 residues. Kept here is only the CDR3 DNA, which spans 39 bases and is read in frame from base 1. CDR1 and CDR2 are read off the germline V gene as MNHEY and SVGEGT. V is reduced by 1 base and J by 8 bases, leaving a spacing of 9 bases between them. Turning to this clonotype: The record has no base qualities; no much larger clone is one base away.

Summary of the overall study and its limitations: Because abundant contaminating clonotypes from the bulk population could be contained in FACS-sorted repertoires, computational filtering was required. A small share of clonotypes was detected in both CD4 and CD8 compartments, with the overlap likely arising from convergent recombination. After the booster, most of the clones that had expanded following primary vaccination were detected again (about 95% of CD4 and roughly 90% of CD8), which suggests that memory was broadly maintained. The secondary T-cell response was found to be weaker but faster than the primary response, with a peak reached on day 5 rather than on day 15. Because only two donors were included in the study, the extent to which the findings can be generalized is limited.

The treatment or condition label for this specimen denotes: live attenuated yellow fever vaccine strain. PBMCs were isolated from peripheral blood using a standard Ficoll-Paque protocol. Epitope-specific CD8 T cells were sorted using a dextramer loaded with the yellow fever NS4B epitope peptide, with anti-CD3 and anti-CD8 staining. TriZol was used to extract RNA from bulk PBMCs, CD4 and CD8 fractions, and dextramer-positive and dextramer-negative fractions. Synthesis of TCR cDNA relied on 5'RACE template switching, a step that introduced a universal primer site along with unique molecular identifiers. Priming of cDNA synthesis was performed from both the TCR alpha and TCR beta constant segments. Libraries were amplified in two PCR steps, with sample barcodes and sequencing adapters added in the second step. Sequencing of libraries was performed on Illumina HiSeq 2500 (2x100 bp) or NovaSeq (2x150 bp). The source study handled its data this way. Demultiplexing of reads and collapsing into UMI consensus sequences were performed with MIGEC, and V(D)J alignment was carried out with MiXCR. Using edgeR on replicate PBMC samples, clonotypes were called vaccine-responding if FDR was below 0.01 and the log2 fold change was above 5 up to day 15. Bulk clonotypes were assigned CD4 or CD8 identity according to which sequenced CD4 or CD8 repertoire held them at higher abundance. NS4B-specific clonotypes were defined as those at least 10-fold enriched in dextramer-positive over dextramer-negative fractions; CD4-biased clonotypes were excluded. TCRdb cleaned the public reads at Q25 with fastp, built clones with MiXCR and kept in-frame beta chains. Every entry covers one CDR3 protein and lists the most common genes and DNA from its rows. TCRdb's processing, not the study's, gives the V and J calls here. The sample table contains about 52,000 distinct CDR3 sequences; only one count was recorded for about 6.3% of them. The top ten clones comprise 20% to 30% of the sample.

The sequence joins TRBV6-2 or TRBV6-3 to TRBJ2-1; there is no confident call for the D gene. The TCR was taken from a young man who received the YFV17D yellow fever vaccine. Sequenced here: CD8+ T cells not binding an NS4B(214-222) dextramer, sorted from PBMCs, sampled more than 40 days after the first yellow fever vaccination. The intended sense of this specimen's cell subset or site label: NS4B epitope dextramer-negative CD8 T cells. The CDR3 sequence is CASSYYFRDEQFF. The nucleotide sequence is TGTGCCAGCAGTTACTACTTTAGGGATGAGCAGTTCTTC.